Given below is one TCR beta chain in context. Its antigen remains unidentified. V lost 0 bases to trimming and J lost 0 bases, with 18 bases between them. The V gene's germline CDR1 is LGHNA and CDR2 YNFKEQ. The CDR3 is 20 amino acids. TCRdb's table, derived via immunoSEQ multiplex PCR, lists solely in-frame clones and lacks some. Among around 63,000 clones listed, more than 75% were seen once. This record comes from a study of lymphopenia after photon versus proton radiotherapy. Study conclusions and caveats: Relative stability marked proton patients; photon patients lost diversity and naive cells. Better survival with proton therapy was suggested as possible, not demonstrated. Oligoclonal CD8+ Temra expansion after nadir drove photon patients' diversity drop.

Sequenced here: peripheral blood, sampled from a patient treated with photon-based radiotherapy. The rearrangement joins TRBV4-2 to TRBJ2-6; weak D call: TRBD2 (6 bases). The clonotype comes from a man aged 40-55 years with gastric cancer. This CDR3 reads CASSQEGGHFQPSGANVLTF. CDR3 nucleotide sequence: TGTGCCAGCAGCCAAGAAGGAGGGCACTTTCAGCCCTCTGGGGCCAACGTCCTGACTTTC.